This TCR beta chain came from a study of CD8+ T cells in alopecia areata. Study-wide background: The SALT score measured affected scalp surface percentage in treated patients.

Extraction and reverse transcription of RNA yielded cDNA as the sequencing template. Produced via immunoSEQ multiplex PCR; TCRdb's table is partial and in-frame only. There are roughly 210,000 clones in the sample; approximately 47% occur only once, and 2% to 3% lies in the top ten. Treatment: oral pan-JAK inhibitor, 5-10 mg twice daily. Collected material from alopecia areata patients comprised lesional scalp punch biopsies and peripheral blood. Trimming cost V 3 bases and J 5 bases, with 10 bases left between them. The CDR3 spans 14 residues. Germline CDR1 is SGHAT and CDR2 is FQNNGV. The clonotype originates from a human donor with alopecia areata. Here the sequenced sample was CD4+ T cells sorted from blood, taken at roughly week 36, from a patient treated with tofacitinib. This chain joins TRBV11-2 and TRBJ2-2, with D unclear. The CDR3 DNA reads TGTGCCAGCAGCTTCATCCGGCTGACCGGGGAGCTGTTTTTT. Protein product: CASSFIRLTGELFF.